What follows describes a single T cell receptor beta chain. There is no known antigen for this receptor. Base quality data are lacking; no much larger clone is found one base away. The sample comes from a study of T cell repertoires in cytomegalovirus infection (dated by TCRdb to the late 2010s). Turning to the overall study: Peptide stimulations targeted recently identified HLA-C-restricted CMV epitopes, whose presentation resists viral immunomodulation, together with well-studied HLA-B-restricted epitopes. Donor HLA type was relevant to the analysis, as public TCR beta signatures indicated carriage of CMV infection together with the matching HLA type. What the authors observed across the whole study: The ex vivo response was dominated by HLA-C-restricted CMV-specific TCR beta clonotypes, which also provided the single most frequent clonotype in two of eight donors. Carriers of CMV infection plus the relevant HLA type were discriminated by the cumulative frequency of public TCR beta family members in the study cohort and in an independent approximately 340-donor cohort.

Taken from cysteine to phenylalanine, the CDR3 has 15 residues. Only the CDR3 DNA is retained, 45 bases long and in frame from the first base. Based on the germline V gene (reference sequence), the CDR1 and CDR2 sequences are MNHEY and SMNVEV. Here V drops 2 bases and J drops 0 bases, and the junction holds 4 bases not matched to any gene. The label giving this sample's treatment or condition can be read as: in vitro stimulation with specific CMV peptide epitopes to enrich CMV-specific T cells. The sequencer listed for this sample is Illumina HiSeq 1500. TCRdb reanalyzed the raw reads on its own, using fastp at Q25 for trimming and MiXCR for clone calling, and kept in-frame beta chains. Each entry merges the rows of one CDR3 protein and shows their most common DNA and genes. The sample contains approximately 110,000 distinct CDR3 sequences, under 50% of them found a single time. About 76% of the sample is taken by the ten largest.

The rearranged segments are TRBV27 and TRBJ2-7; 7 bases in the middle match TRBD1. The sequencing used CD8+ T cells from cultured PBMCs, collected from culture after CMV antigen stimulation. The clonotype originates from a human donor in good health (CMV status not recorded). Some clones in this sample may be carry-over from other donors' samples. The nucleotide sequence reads TGTGCCAGCAGTTTAGGACAGGCCAGCTCCTACGAGCAGTACTTC. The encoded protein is CASSLGQASSYEQYF.